Listed here are 6 T cell receptor beta chains from one sample, sequenced in a study of intratumoral heterogeneity in liver cancer. The library came from the immunoSEQ multiplex PCR assay. TCRdb took over this immuneACCESS table, retaining in-frame rearrangements with V and J assigned. Such tables are incomplete; in checked studies, under half of the missing clones stem from an unresolved V gene, and the remainder is unexplained. This sample holds just over 20,000 clones; around 75% were observed only once. Approximately 18% of the sample comes from the top ten. The specimen comprised tumor-adjacent normal tissue, sampled before any cancer treatment. The receptors come from a woman in her 70s with hepatocellular carcinoma.

This clone was recorded once. The chain carries TRBV6-5 and TRBJ1-1; 7 bases align to TRBD1. Germline V gene lookup returns CDR1 MNHEY and CDR2 SVGAGI. This CDR3 has 15 amino acids. The trim removed 5 bases at V and 0 bases at J, leaving 6 bases unmatched. Here the CDR3 DNA reads TGTGCCAGCAGTCGCGGACAGGTGATGAACACTGAAGCTTTCTTT. This encodes CASSRGQVMNTEAFF.

This clone was recorded a few times. The chain employs TRBV7-9 and TRBJ1-3, with D possibly matching TRBD1 (6 bases). The CDR3 is 15 amino acids. V was pared by 2 bases and J by 3 bases, with 11 bases between. From germline, CDR1 is SEHNR and CDR2 FQNEAQ (reference sequence). CDR3 in DNA: TGTGCCAGCAGCTTATGGGGGGGCTATGGAAACACCATATATTTT. It translates to CASSLWGGYGNTIYF.

This clone was counted between two and nine times. The chain couples TRBV7-2 to TRBJ2-5; D is unclear. Germline values: CDR1 SGHTA, CDR2 FQGNSA. The V gene lost 0 bases and the J gene lost 0 bases, with 8 bases spanning the gap. This CDR3 spans 15 amino acids. The CDR3 reads CASSLAPQYQETQYF. In DNA, the CDR3 is TGTGCCAGCAGCTTAGCGCCACAGTACCAAGAGACCCAGTACTTC.

The rearrangement uses TRBV28 and TRBJ1-4; D is uncertain. Germline V gene data show CDR1 as MDHEN and CDR2 as SYDVKM. V was trimmed by 3 bases and J by 0 bases, leaving 14 bases between them. There are 17 residues in the CDR3. CDR3 loop: CASSFSPSRTTNEKLFF. CDR3 DNA: TGTGCCAGCAGTTTCTCCCCCAGTAGGACAACTAATGAAAAACTGTTTTTT. Using reference TRBV28 and TRBJ1-4 for the parts outside the CDR3, the full variable domain is DVKVTQSSRYLVKRTGEKVFLECVQDMDHENMFWYRQDPGLGLRLIYFSYDVKMKEKGDIPEGYSVSREKKERFSLILESASTNQTSMYLCASSFSPSRTTNEKLFFGSGTQLSVL.

The V and J genes are TRBV5-1 and TRBJ2-3; no firm D call. Trimming stripped 3 bases from V and 0 bases from J, with 14 bases between. The V gene's germline CDR1 is SGHRS and CDR2 YFSETQ. The CDR3 spans 16 residues. CDR3 bases: TGCGCCAGCAGCTCTCTCACTTCCTCTAGCACAGATACGCAGTATTTT. Translating it yields CASSSLTSSSTDTQYF.

The chain uses TRBV5-4 and TRBJ2-7; 8 nucleotides agree with TRBD2. After removal of 7 bases from V and 4 bases from J, the junction contained 13 bases not matched to a gene. This CDR3 spans 15 amino acids. Germline CDR1 is SGHNT and CDR2 is YYREEE (reference sequence). The CDR3 loop reads CASGVGGTSRYEQYF. As DNA, the CDR3 is TGTGCCAGCGGCGTCGGTGGGACTAGTAGATACGAGCAGTACTTC.